A single sample gave rise to the 6 T cell receptor beta chains below, sequenced in a study of shared clonotypes between healthy human individuals. The table came from immunoSEQ multiplex PCR; TCRdb's copy has only in-frame clones and leaves some out. The table includes roughly 2.6 million clones, more than 90% detected once. Specimen: naive CD4+ T cells sorted from blood. Specified subset: CD45RA+ positively selected. These receptor sequences come from a man younger than 35 in good health.

V usage is TRBV30 and J usage is TRBJ1-1; no definite D call. Trimming shortened V by 1 base and J by 10 bases, and 10 bases separated the two germline ends. The CDR3 extends over 11 amino acids. Germline V gene lookup returns CDR1 GTSNPN and CDR2 SVGIG (reference sequence). CDR3 protein: CAWSAKKGAFF. CDR3 nucleotides: TGTGCCTGGAGTGCTAAGAAGGGAGCTTTCTTT.

The chain combines TRBV6-1 with TRBJ2-7; tentatively, D is TRBD2 (6 bases). The germline CDR1 and CDR2 sequences are MNHNS and SASEGT. The germline V and J ends were trimmed by 3 bases and 2 bases, with 14 bases remaining between them. The CDR3 runs 15 residues. The chain's CDR3 is CASSEGGSSTYEQYF. For the CDR3, the DNA is TGTGCCAGCAGTGAGGGGGGTAGTTCCACCTACGAGCAGTACTTC.

Note on this clone: One end of the junction varies from germline; a read error may be responsible. This chain joins TRBV5-4 and TRBJ2-1; 12 nucleotides align to TRBD1. Germline CDR1 is SGHNT and CDR2 is YYREEE (reference sequence). There are 17 residues in the CDR3. The CDR3 sequence is CASSETGTGGFKNGQFF. In DNA, the CDR3 is TGTGCCAGCAGCGAGACCGGGACAGGGGGCTTCAAGAATGGGCAGTTCTTC.

The V gene is TRBV9, the J gene TRBJ2-4, with unresolved D. The CDR3 contains 16 residues. V shed 0 bases and J shed 0 bases, with 10 bases lying between them. In germline, CDR1 is SGDLS, CDR2 YYNGEE. CDR3 loop: CASSVGKALAKNIQYF. CDR3 sequence (DNA): TGTGCCAGCAGCGTAGGAAAGGCCCTAGCCAAAAACATTCAGTACTTC.

A few counts support this clone. The chain joins TRBV2 to TRBJ1-5; D is undetermined. This CDR3 region has 13 residues. The V end was cut by 5 bases, the J end by 3 bases, with 8 bases between. Germline CDR1 SNHLY, CDR2 FYNNEI. This CDR3 reads CASSTYPNQPQHF. The DNA for the CDR3 is TGTGCCAGCAGTACTTACCCCAATCAGCCCCAGCATTTT.

The chain recombines TRBV6-5 with TRBJ1-3, with D possibly matching TRBD1 (6 bases). CDR1 is MNHEY, CDR2 SVGAGI, per germline. V dropped 6 bases and J dropped 4 bases, with 10 bases sitting between them. This CDR3 has 13 residues. CDR3: CASRPGAGNTIYF. The DNA for the CDR3 is TGTGCCAGCAGGCCAGGGGCGGGAAACACCATATATTTT.